This T cell receptor beta chain derives from a study of shared clonotypes between healthy human individuals. Study-wide context: Each donor contributed plates that comprised three CD4 naive, three CD4 memory, two CD8 naive and one CD8 memory. Study-wide points: Naive CD4 clonotypes were shared across several donors at roughly 5.3%.

Measured with immunoSEQ multiplex PCR; TCRdb has only the in-frame clones, and not every one. The data show hundreds of thousands of clones, with 95% to 96% seen just once and approximately 0.12% held by the top ten. In regard to this clone: The antigen remains undetermined.

Trimming took 6 bases from V and 3 from J; bases not matched to a gene: 5. This CDR3 is 13 amino acids long. Germline V gene sequence: CDR1 LNHDA, CDR2 SQIVND (reference sequence). CD45RO negativity and positive selection for CCR7 defined naive CD8 cells, a population that excluded terminally differentiated effector memory CD45RA+ cells. This receptor was obtained from a woman younger than 45 in good health. The rearrangement uses TRBV19 and TRBJ2-7, with 7 bases lining up with TRBD2. Sequenced sample: naive CD8+ T cells sorted from blood. The CDR3 protein is CASSQGRGYEQYF. The CDR3 DNA sequence: TGTGCCAGTAGCCAAGGGAGGGGCTACGAGCAGTACTTC.